This T cell receptor (beta chain) was sequenced for a study of T cells in Graves' hyperthyroidism and ophthalmopathy. Whole-study results and caveats: Blood shared most expanded thyroid clonotypes above 0.001. Model predictions of ophthalmopathy came a median approximately seven months before onset.

Uncontrolled infection, other autoimmune disease, pregnancy or lactation led to exclusion. The PBMCs were taken from 10 ml of fresh peripheral blood. RNA transcripts were the template for amplifying TCR beta CDR3 regions. The HTBI primer set served for first-round RT-PCR of the TCR CDR3. MiXCR was run by TCRdb on the multiplex PCR reads, yielding one entry per CDR3 protein. Of 350,000 to 400,000 distinct CDR3 sequences listed, more than 12% were seen once; the top ten hold about 30%. The germline V and J ends were trimmed by 1 base and 0 bases, with 7 bases remaining between them. CDR3 length: 15 residues. In germline, CDR1 is LGHNA, CDR2 YNFKEQ. Of note for this clonotype: Its antigen is unknown.

The source material was blood. This sequence originates from a woman in her twenties or thirties with Graves' hyperthyroidism. The rearrangement joins TRBV4-2 to TRBJ1-5; D gene uncertain. The CDR3 DNA reads TGTGCCAGCAGCCAAGTATGGGTTAGCAATCAGCCCCAGCATTTT. Amino acids: CASSQVWVSNQPQHF.